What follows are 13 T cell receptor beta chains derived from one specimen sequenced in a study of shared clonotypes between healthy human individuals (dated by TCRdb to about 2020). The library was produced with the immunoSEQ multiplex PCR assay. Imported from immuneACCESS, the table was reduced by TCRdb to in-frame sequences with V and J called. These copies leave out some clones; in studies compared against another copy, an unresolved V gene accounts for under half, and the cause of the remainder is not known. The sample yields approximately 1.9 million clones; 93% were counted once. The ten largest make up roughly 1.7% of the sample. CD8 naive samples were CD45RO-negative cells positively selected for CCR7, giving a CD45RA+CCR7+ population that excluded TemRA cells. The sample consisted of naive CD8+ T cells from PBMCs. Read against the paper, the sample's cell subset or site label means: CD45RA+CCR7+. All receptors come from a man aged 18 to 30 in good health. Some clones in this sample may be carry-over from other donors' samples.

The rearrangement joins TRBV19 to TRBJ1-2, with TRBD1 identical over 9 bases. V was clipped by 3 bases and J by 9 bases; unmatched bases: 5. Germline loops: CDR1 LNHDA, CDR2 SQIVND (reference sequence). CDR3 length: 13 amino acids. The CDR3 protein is CASSISGQGSYTF. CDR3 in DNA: TGTGCCAGTAGTATCTCCGGACAGGGGAGCTACACCTTC.

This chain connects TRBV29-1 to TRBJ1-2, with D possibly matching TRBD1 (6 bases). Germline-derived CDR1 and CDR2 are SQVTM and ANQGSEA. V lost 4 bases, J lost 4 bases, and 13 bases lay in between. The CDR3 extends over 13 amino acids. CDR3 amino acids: CSVVKDSFYGYTF. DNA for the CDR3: TGCAGCGTTGTTAAGGACAGCTTCTATGGCTACACCTTC. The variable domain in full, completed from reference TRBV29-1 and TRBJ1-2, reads SAVISQKPSRDICQRGTSLTIQCQVDSQVTMMFWYRQQPGQSLTLIATANQGSEATYESGFVIDKFPISRPNLTFSTLTVSNMSPEDSSIYLCSVVKDSFYGYTFGSGTRLTVV.

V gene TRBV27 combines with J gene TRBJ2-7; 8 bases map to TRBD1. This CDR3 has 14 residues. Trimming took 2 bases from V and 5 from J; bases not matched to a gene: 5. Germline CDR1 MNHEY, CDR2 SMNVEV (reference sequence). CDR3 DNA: TGTGCCAGCAGTTTAAGGACAGGGCAGAACGAGCAGTACTTC. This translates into CASSLRTGQNEQYF.

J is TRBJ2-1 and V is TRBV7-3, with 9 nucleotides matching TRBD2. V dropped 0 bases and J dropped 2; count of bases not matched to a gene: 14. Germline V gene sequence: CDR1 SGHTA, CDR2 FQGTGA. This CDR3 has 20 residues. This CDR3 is CASSLTVRLAGLGTYNEQFF. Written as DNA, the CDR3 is TGTGCCAGCAGCTTAACGGTTCGGCTAGCGGGACTGGGGACCTACAATGAGCAGTTCTTC.

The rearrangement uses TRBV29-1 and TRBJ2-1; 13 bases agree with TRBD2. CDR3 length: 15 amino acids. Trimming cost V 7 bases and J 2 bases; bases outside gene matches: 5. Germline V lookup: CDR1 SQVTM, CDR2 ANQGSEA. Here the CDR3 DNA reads TGCAGCGGGCTTGGGACTAGCGGGGCCTACAATGAGCAGTTCTTC. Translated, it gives CSGLGTSGAYNEQFF.

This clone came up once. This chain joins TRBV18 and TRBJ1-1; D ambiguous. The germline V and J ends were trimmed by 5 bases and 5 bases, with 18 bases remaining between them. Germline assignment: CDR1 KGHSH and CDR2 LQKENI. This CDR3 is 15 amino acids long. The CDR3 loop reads CASSGSGLAMTEAFF. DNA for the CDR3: TGTGCCAGCTCAGGTTCTGGATTAGCGATGACTGAAGCTTTCTTT. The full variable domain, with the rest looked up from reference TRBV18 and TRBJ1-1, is NAGVMQNPRHLVRRRGQEARLRCSPMKGHSHVYWYRQLPEEGLKFMVYLQKENIIDESGMPKERFSAEFPKEGPSILRIQQVVRGDSAAYFCASSGSGLAMTEAFFGQGTRLTVV.

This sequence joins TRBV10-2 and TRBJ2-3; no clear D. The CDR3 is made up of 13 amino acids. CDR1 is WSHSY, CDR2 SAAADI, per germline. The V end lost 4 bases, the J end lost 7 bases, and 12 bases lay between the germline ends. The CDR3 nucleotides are TGCGCCAGCAGTGCGGCCTACCCAAATACGCAGTATTTT. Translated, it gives CASSAAYPNTQYF.

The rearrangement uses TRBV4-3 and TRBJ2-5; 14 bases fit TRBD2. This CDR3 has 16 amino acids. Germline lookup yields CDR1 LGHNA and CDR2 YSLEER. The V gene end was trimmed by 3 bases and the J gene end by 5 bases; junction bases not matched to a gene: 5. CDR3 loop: CASSQGGLAGAETQYF. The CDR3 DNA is TGCGCCAGCAGCCAGGGGGGACTAGCGGGAGCGGAGACCCAGTACTTC.

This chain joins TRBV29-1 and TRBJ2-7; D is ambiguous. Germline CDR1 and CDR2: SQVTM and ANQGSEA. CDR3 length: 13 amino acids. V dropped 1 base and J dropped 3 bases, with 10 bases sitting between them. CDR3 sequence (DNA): TGCAGCGTTGAAGTTAATGACAACTACGAGCAGTACTTC. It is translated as CSVEVNDNYEQYF.

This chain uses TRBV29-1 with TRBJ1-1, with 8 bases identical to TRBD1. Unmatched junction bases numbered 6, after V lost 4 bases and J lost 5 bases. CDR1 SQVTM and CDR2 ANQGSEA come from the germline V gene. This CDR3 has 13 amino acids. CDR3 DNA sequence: TGCAGCGTTGCATTGGACAGGGTAACTGAAGCTTTCTTT. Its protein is CSVALDRVTEAFF.

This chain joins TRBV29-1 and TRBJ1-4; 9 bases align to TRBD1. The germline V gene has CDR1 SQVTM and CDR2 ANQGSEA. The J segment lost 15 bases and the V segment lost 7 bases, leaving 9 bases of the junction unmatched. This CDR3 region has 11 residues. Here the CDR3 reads CSAVTGGLVFF. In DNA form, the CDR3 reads TGCAGCGCTGTGACAGGGGGATTGGTGTTTTTT.

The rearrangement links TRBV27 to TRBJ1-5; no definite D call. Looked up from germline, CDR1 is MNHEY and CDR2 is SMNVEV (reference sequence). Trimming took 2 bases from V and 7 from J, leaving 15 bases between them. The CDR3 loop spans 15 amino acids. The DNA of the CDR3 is TGTGCCAGCAGTTTAGCGTGTCGAAAGGGACAGCCCCAGCATTTT. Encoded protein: CASSLACRKGQPQHF.

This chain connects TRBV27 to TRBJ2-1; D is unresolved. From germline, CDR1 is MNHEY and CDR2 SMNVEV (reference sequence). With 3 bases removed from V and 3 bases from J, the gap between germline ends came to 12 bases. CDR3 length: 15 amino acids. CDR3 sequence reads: CASSFGPADYNEQFF. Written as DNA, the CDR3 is TGTGCCAGCAGTTTCGGGCCAGCAGACTACAATGAGCAGTTCTTC.